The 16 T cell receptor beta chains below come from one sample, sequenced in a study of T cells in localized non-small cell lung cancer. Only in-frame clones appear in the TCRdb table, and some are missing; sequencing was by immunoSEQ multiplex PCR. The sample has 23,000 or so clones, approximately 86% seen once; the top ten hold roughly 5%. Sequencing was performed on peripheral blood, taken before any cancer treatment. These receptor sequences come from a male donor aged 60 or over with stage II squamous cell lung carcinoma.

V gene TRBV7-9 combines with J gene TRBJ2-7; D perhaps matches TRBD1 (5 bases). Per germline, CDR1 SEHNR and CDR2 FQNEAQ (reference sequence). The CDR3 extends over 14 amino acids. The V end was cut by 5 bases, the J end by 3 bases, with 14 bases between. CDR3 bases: TGTGCCAGCAGCCGCCAGCAGGGTGGCTACGAGCAGTACTTC. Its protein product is CASSRQQGGYEQYF.

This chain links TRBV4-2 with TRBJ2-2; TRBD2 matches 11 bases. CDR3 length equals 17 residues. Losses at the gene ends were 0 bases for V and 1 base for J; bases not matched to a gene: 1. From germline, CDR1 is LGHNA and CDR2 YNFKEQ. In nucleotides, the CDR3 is TGTGCCAGCAGCCAAGATCTAGCGGGAGGGAACACCGGGGAGCTGTTTTTT. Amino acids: CASSQDLAGGNTGELFF.

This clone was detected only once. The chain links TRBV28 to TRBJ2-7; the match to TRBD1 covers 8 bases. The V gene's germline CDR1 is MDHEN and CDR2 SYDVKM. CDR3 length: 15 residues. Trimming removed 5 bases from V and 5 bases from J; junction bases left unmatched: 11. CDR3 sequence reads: CASSKGGQGANEQYF. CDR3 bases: TGTGCCAGCAGTAAAGGAGGGCAGGGGGCCAACGAGCAGTACTTC.

CDR3: CAVVLRRQSQSRANVLTF. The CDR3 bases are TGTGCAGTAGTTCTAAGACGACAATCACAAAGTCGGGCCAACGTCCTGACTTTC. The rearrangement joins TRBV19 to TRBJ2-6; D is unresolved. This CDR3 has 18 residues. Germline V lookup: CDR1 LNHDA, CDR2 SQIVND (reference sequence).

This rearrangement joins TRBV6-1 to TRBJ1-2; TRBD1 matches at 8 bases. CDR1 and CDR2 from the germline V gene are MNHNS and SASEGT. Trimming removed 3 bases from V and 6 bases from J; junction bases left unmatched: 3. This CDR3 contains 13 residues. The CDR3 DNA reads TGTGCCAGCAGTGAGGGACAGGCCGATGGCTACACCTTC. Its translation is CASSEGQADGYTF.

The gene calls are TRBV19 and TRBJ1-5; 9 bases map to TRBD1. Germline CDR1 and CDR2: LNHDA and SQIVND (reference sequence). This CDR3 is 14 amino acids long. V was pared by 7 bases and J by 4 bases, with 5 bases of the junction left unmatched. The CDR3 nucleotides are TGTGCCAGTACTGGACAGGGGCTTAATCAGCCCCAGCATTTT. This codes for CASTGQGLNQPQHF.

CDR3 DNA sequence: TGTGCCAGCACGCGGGGGGGGTACAATGAGCAGTTCTTC. It translates to CASTRGGYNEQFF. The rearrangement links TRBV6-6 to TRBJ2-1, with 9 bases fitting TRBD2. CDR3 length equals 13 residues. Germline V CDR1 and CDR2: MNHNY, SVGAGI (reference sequence). J was trimmed by 4 bases and V by 7 bases; bases with no gene match: 2.

In DNA form, the CDR3 reads TGTGCCAGCAGAGCTTCAATTCCCTCCGATCAGCCCCAGCATTTT. Translating it yields CASRASIPSDQPQHF. The rearrangement uses TRBV7-9 and TRBJ1-5; D not resolved. V lost 6 bases and J lost 5, with 17 bases in between. The germline gives CDR1 SEHNR, CDR2 FQNEAQ (reference sequence). CDR3 length: 15 amino acids. The variable domain in full, with the rest retrieved from reference TRBV7-9 and TRBJ1-5, is DTGVSQNPRHKITKRGQNVTFRCDPISEHNRLYWYRQTLGQGPEFLTYFQNEAQLEKSRLLSDRFSAERPKGSFSTLEIQRTEQGDSAMYLCASRASIPSDQPQHFGDGTRLSIL.

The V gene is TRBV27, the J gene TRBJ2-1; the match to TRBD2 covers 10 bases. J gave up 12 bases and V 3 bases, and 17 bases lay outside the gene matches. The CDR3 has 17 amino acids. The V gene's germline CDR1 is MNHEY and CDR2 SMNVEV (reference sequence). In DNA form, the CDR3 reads TGTGCCAGCAGTTTTTGGGTAGCGGGAGGCCCCTCTGGTGGGCAGTTCTTC. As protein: CASSFWVAGGPSGGQFF.

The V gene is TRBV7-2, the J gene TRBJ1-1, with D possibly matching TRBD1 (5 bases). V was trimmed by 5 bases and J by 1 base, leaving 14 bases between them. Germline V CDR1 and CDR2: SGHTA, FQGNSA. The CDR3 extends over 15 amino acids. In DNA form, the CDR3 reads TGTGCCAGCAGCCTAGAGGGGAGTGGGAACACTGAAGCTTTCTTT. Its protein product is CASSLEGSGNTEAFF.

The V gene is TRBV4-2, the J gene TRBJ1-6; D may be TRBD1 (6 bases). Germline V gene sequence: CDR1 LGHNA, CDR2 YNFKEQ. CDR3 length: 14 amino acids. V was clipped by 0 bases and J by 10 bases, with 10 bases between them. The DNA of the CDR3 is TGTGCCAGCAGCCAAGATCAAGGGGGATCACCCCTCCACTTT. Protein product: CASSQDQGGSPLHF.

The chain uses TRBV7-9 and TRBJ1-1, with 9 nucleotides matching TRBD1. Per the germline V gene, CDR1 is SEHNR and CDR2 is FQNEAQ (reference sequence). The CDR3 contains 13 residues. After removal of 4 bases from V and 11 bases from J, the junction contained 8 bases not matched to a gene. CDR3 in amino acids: CASSYGTGLGAFF. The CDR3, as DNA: TGTGCCAGCAGCTACGGGACAGGGCTGGGGGCTTTCTTT.

The CDR3 sequence: CSVGGTYSGGYTF. The CDR3 DNA is TGCAGCGTTGGGGGGACGTATTCTGGTGGCTACACCTTC. The chain employs TRBV29-1 and TRBJ1-2; maybe TRBD1 (5 bases). The CDR3 has 13 amino acids. CDR1 SQVTM and CDR2 ANQGSEA come from the germline V gene. Deletions cut 4 bases from V and 7 bases from J, with 16 bases between.

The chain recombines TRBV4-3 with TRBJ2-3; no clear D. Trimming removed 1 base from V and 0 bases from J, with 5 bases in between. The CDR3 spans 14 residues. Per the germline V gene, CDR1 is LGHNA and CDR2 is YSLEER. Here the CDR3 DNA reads TGCGCCAGCAGCCAAGGGCTTAGCACAGATACGCAGTATTTT. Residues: CASSQGLSTDTQYF.

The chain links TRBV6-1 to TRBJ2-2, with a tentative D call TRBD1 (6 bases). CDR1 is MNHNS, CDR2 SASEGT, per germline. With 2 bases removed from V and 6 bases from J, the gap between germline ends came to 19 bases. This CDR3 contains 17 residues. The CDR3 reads CASSELGANWSPGELFF. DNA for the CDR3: TGTGCCAGCAGTGAACTGGGGGCGAACTGGAGTCCCGGGGAGCTGTTTTTT.

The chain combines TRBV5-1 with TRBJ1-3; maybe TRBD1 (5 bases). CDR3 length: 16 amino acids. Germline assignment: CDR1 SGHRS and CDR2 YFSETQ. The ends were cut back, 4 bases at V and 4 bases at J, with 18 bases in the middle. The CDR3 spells CASSREGETAGNTIYF. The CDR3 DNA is TGCGCCAGCAGCCGAGAAGGGGAGACTGCGGGAAACACCATATATTTT.